This entry lists 10 T cell receptor beta chains sequenced from one sample in a study of T-cell reconstitution after alpha-beta-depleted transplantation in children. Unique molecular identifiers were built into the TCRbeta library. In TCRdb, the PCR reads were re-called with MiXCR into one record per CDR3 protein. The top ten clones hold 3.5% to 4% of a sample with almost 400,000 distinct CDR3 sequences, roughly 20% of them seen once. The source was PBMCs from the stem cell graft donor, collected from the stem cell graft. These receptor sequences come from a human donor who donated a stem cell graft to a child with acute myeloid leukemia.

This chain connects TRBV5-1 to TRBJ2-7, with TRBD2 as a possible D gene (6 bases). Germline V lookup: CDR1 SGHRS, CDR2 YFSETQ. The CDR3 contains 15 residues. The germline V and J ends were trimmed by 2 bases and 7 bases, with 19 bases remaining between them. CDR3 protein: CASSFLLAPTGEQYF. CDR3 DNA: TGCGCCAGCAGCTTTCTACTAGCACCGACTGGGGAGCAGTACTTC.

V usage is TRBV7-6 and J usage is TRBJ2-7, with 8 positions matching TRBD2. The germline V gene encodes CDR1 SGHVS and CDR2 FNYEAQ. CDR3 length: 16 amino acids. After removal of 4 bases from V and 2 bases from J, the junction contained 10 bases not matched to a gene. The CDR3 reads CASSSLDSAGAYEQYF. Here the CDR3 DNA reads TGTGCCAGCAGCTCTCTCGACTCAGCGGGGGCCTACGAGCAGTACTTC.

This chain uses TRBV29-1 with TRBJ2-6; D call uncertain. The CDR3 is 16 amino acids. CDR1 and CDR2 from the germline V gene are SQVTM and ANQGSEA. Trimming took off 0 bases at V and 0 bases at J, with 9 bases between the two ends. The chain's CDR3 is CSVEDPVSSGANVLTF. CDR3 coding DNA: TGCAGCGTTGAAGACCCAGTCAGCTCTGGGGCCAACGTCCTGACTTTC.

J is TRBJ2-7 and V is TRBV28; D is ambiguous. This CDR3 is 11 amino acids long. V lost 6 bases and J 6 bases, leaving 9 bases between the germline ends. The germline gives CDR1 MDHEN, CDR2 SYDVKM. CDR3 DNA: TGTGCCAGCAGATTTGGGCTCGAGCAGTACTTC. Residues: CASRFGLEQYF.

This clonotype came up a few times. The rearrangement uses TRBV24-1 and TRBJ2-5; TRBD1 agrees at 12 bases. V was pared by 4 bases and J by 5 bases, with 4 bases of the junction left unmatched. The CDR3 extends over 15 amino acids. Germline V gives CDR1 KGHDR, CDR2 SFDVKD. In DNA form, the CDR3 reads TGTGCCACCAGTGAGGGACAGGGGGCTGACGAGACCCAGTACTTC. It specifies CATSEGQGADETQYF.

This clonotype was recorded many times. J is TRBJ2-3 and V is TRBV12-3 or TRBV12-4, with 8 bases that match TRBD2. Trimming at V came to 5 bases and at J to 4 bases, leaving 5 bases not matched to a gene. The CDR3 sequence is 14 residues long. The CDR3: CASSPAGEADTQYF. DNA for the CDR3: TGTGCCAGCAGTCCAGCGGGAGAGGCAGATACGCAGTATTTT.

This clonotype was observed once. The chain joins TRBV20-1 to TRBJ2-2; a weak D match, TRBD2 (7 bases). The V and J ends lost 4 bases and 1 base respectively, with 19 bases between them. Per the germline V gene, CDR1 is DFQATT and CDR2 is SNEGSKA (reference sequence). This CDR3 has 17 amino acids. The CDR3: CSATQPGGQGNTGELFF. The CDR3 bases are TGCAGTGCTACCCAACCCGGGGGGCAGGGGAACACCGGGGAGCTGTTTTTT.

V is TRBV12-3 or TRBV12-4 and J is TRBJ1-4, with 7 bases lining up with TRBD1. The CDR3 spans 14 residues. J was trimmed by 6 bases and V by 3 bases; bases with no gene match: 4. The CDR3 DNA is TGTGCCAGCAGTTTGGGGACAGTATATGAAAAACTGTTTTTT. It encodes CASSLGTVYEKLFF.

This clonotype occurred a few times. The V and J genes are TRBV20-1 and TRBJ2-7, with a possible D match to TRBD2 (6 bases). This CDR3 comprises 14 residues. Between the trimmed V and J ends, which lost 6 bases and 7 bases, there was a span of 22 bases. Germline V gene data show CDR1 as DFQATT and CDR2 as SNEGSKA (reference sequence). CDR3 coding DNA: TGCAGTGCCCAGGGTCGGGGGTTTGAGGGTGAGCAGTACTTC. Translation: CSAQGRGFEGEQYF.

The rearrangement uses TRBV29-1 and TRBJ1-1; D is possibly TRBD1 (5 bases). The CDR3 is 13 amino acids. Germline V lookup: CDR1 SQVTM, CDR2 ANQGSEA. V was clipped by 7 bases and J by 3 bases, with 15 bases between them. In DNA form, the CDR3 reads TGCAGCGCCAGGGACCGGGGCGACACTGAAGCTTTCTTT. As protein: CSARDRGDTEAFF.